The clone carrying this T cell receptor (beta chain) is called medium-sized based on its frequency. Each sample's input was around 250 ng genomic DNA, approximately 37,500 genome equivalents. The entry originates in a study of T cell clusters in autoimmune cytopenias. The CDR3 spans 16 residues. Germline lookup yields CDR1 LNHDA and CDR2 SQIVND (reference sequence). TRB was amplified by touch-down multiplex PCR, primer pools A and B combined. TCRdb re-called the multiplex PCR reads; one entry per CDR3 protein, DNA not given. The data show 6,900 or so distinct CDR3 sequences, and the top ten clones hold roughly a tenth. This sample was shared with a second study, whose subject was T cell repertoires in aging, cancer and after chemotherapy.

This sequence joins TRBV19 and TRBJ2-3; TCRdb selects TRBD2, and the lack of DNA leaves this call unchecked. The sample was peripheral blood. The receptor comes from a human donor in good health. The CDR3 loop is CASSIGVASGVYTQYF.